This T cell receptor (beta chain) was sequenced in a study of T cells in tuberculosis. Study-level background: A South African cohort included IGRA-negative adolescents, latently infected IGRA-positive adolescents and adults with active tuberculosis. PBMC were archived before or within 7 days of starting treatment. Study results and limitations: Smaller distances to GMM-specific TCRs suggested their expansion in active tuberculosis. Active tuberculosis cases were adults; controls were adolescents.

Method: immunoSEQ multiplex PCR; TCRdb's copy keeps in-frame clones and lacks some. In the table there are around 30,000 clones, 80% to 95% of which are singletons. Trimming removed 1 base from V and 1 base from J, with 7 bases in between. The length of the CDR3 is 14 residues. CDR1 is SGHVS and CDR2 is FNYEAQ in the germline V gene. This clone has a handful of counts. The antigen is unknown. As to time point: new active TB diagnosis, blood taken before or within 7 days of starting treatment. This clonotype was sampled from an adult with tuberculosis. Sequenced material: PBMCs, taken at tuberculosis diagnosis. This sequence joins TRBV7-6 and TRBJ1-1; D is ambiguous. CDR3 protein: CASSLGVENTEAFF. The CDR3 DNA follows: TGTGCCAGCAGCTTAGGAGTAGAGAACACTGAAGCTTTCTTT. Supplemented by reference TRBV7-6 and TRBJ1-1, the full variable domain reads GAGVSQSPRYKVTKRGQDVALRCDPISGHVSLYWYRQALGQGPEFLTYFNYEAQQDKSGLPNDRFSAERPEGSISTLTIQRTEQRDSAMYRCASSLGVENTEAFFGQGTRLTVV.